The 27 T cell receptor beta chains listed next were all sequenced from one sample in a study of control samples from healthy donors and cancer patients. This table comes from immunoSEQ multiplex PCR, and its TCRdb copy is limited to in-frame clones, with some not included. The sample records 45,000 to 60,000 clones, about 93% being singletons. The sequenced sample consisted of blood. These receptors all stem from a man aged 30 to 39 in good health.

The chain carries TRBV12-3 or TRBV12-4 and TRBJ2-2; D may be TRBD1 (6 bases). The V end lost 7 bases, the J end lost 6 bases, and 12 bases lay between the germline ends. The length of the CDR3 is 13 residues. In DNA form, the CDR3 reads TGTGCCAGCAATGGACAGAAAGCCGGGGAGCTGTTTTTT. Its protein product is CASNGQKAGELFF.

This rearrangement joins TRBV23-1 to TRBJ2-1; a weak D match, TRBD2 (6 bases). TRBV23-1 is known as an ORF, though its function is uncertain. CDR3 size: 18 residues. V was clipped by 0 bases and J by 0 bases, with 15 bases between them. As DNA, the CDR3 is TGCGCCAGCAGTCAATCACCAGGGACTTTTCACTCCTACAATGAGCAGTTCTTC. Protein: CASSQSPGTFHSYNEQFF.

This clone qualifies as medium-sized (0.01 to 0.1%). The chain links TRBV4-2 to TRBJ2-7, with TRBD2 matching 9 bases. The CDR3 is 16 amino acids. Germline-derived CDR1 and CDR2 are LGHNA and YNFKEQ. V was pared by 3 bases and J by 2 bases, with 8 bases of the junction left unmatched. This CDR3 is CASSQETSGRTYEQYF. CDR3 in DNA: TGTGCCAGCAGCCAGGAGACTAGCGGTCGAACCTACGAGCAGTACTTC.

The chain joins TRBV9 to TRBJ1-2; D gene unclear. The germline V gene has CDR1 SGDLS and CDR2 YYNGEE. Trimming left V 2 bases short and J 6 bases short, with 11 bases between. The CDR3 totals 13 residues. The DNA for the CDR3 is TGTGCCAGCAGCGTTACCGGGATCAATGGCTACACCTTC. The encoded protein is CASSVTGINGYTF.

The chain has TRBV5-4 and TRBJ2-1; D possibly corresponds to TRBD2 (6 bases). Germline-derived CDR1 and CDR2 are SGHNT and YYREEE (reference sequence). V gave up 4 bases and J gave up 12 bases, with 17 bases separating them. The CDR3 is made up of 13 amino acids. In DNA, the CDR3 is TGTGCCAGCAGCCCGTTCGCGGGGTTACTGCAGTTCTTC. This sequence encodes CASSPFAGLLQFF.

The CDR3 nucleotides read TGTGCTAGTGGCCCGGGACCTGGTGGCTACACCTTC. As protein: CASGPGPGGYTF. V and J are TRBV12-5 and TRBJ1-2; D possibly corresponds to TRBD1 (5 bases). The CDR3 has 12 amino acids. The germline CDR1 and CDR2 sequences are LGHNT and FRNRAP. The ends were cut back, 6 bases at V and 7 bases at J, with 12 bases in the middle.

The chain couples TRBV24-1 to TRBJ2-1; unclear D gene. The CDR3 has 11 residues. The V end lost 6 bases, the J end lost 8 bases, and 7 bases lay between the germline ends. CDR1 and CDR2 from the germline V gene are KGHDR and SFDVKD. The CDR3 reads CATSLNYEQFF. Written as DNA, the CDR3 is TGTGCCACCAGTTTAAACTATGAGCAGTTCTTC.

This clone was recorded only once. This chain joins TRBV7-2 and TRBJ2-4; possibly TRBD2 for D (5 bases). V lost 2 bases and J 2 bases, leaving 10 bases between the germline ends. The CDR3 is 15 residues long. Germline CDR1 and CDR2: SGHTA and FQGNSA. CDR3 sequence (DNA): TGTGCCAGCAGCTTATTCCGGGGTCCCAAAAACATTCAGTACTTC. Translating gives CASSLFRGPKNIQYF.

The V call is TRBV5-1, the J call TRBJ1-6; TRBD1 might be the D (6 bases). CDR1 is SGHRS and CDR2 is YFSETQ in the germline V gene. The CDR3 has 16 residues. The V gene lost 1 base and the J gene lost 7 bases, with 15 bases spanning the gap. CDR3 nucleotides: TGCGCCAGCAGCTTGCAACAGGGTTTAAGGAATTCACCCCTCCACTTT. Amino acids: CASSLQQGLRNSPLHF.

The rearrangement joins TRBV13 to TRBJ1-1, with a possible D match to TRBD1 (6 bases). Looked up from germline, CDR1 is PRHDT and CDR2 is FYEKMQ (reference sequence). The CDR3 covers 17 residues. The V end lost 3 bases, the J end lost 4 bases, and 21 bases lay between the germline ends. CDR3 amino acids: CASSFSTGRGVFTEAFF. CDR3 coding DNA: TGTGCCAGCAGCTTTTCCACAGGGCGGGGGGTGTTCACTGAAGCTTTCTTT.

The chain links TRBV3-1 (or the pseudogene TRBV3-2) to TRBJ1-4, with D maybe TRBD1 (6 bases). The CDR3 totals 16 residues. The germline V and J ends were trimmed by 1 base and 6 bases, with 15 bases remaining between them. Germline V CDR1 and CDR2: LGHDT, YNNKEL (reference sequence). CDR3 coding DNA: TGTGCCAGCAGCCAAGTAAGAACAGGGTCTGATGAAAAACTGTTTTTT. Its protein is CASSQVRTGSDEKLFF.

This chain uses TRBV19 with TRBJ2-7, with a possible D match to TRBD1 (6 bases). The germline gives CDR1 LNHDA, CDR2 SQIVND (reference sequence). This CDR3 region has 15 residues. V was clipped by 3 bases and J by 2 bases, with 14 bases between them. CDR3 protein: CASSISATGTYEQYF. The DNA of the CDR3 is TGTGCCAGTAGTATTTCGGCGACAGGTACCTACGAGCAGTACTTC.

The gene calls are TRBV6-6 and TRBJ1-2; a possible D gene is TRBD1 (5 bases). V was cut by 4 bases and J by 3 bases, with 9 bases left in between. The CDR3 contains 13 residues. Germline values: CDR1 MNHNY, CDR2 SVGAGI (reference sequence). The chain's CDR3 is CASSFQGDYGYTF. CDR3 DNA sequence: TGTGCCAGCAGTTTTCAAGGGGACTATGGCTACACCTTC.

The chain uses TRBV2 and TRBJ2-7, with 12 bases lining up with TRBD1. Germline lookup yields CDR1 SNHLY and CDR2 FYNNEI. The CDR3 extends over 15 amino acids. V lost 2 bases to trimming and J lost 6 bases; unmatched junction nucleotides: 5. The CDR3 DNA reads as TGTGCCAGCAGTGAACCAGGGACAGGGGGCTTCGAGCAGTACTTC. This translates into CASSEPGTGGFEQYF.

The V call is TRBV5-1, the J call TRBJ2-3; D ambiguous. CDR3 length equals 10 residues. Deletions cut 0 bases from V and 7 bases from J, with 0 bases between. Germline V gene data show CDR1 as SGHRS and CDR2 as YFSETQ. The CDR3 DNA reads TGCGCCAGCAGCTTGGATACGCAGTATTTT. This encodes CASSLDTQYF.

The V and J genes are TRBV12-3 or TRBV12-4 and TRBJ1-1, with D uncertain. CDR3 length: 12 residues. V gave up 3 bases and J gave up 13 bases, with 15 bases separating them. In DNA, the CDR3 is TGTGCCAGCAGTTTGCTCTTCAACTGGGTTTTCTTT. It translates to CASSLLFNWVFF.

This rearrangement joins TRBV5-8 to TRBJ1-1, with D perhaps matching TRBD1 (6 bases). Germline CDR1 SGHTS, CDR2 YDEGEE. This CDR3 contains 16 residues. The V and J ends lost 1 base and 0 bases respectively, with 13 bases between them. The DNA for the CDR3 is TGTGCCAGCAGCTTGATGACAGGTTCCTTGAACACTGAAGCTTTCTTT. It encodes CASSLMTGSLNTEAFF.

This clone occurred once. The CDR3 sequence: CASRRTGRNQPQHF. The CDR3 nucleotides are TGTGCCAGCAGACGGACAGGGAGAAATCAGCCCCAGCATTTT. The chain uses TRBV6-5 and TRBJ1-5; 8 positions match TRBD1. Germline values: CDR1 MNHEY, CDR2 SVGAGI. The CDR3 runs to 14 residues. V shed 6 bases, J shed 4 bases, and the junction held 5 bases outside the gene matches.

CDR3 in DNA: TGTGCCAGCAGCGTAGAGGGCAGGGGATTTAATGGCTACACCTTC. Translation gives CASSVEGRGFNGYTF. The V call is TRBV9, the J call TRBJ1-2, with D maybe TRBD1 (6 bases). Trimming removed 0 bases at V and 6 bases at J, with 15 bases between. The germline CDR1 and CDR2 sequences are SGDLS and YYNGEE. This CDR3 comprises 15 residues.

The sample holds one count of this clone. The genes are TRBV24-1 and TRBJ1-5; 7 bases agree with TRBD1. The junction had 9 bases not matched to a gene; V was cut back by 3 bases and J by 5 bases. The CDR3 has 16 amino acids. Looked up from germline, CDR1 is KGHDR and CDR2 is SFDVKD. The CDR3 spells CATSDEEGGAYQPQHF. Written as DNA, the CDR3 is TGTGCCACCAGTGATGAGGAAGGGGGCGCGTATCAGCCCCAGCATTTT.

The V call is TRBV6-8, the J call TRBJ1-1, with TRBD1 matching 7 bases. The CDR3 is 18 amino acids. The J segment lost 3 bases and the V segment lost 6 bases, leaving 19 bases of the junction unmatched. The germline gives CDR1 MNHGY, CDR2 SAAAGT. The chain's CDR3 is CASRPLLYQGDRHTEAFF. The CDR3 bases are TGTGCCAGCAGGCCCTTGCTTTATCAGGGGGACCGACACACTGAAGCTTTCTTT.

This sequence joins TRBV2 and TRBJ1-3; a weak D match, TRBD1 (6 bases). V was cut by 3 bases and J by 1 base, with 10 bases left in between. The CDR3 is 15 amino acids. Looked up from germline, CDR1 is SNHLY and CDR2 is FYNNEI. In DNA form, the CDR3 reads TGTGCCAGCAGTGAGGGGCAGGGGTCTGGAAACACCATATATTTT. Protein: CASSEGQGSGNTIYF.

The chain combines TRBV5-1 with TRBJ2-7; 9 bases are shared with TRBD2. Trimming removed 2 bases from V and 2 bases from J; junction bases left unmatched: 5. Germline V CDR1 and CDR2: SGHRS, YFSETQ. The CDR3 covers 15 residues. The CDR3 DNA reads TGCGCCAGCAGCTTCAGCGGGAGGCCTCCCTACGAGCAGTACTTC. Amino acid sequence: CASSFSGRPPYEQYF.

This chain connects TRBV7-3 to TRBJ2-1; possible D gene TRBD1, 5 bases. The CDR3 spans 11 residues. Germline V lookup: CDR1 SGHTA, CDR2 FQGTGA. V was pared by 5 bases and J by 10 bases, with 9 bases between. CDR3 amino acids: CASSTGQEQFF. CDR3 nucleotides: TGTGCCAGCAGCACCGGACAAGAGCAGTTCTTC.

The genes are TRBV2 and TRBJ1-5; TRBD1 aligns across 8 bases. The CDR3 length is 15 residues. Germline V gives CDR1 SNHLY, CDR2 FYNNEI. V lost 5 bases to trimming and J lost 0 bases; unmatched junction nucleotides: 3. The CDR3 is CASSPTGVSNQPQHF. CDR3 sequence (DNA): TGTGCCAGCAGTCCGACAGGGGTTAGCAATCAGCCCCAGCATTTT.

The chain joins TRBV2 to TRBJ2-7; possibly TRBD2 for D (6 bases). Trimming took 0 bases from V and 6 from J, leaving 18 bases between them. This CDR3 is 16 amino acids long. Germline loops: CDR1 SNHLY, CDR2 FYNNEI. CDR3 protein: CASSEARDPPGLEQYF. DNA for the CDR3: TGTGCCAGCAGTGAAGCGCGGGATCCTCCGGGGCTCGAGCAGTACTTC.

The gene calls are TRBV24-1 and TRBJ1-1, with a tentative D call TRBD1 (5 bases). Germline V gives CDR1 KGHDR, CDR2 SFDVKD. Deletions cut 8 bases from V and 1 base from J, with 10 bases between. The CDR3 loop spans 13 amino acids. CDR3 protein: CATMGQTNTEAFF. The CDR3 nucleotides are TGTGCCACCATGGGGCAAACGAACACTGAAGCTTTCTTT.